This T cell receptor (beta chain) was captured in a study of blood T cell repertoires in COVID-19. Study context: The United States, Italy and Spain supplied acute and convalescent COVID-19 samples.

TCRdb's table, derived via immunoSEQ multiplex PCR, lists solely in-frame clones and lacks some. The sample lists some 200,000 clones, 80% to 85% occurring once. The TCR sequence derives from a woman between 25 and 40 years old who had recovered from COVID-19. Sequencing was done on a sample of peripheral blood.

The CDR3 is CASSASGRAGHNEQFF. The CDR3 DNA sequence: TGTGCCAGCAGTGCTAGCGGGAGGGCCGGGCACAATGAGCAGTTCTTC. The chain has TRBV6-1 and TRBJ2-1; 12 nucleotides line up with TRBD2. The length of the CDR3 is 16 residues. Losses at the gene ends were 4 bases for V and 5 bases for J; bases not matched to a gene: 6. Germline V CDR1 and CDR2: MNHNS, SASEGT.